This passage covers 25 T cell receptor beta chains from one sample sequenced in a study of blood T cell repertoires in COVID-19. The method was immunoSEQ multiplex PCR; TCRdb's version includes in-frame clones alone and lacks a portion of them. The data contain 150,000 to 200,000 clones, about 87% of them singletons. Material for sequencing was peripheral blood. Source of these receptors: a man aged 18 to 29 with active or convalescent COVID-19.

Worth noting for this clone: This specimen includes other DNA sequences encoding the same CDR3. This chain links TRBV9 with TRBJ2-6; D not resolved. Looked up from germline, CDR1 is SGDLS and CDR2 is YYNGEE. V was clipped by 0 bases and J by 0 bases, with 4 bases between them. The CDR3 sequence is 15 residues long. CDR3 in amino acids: CASSVGSSGANVLTF. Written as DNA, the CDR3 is TGTGCCAGCAGCGTAGGGAGCTCTGGGGCCAACGTCCTGACTTTC.

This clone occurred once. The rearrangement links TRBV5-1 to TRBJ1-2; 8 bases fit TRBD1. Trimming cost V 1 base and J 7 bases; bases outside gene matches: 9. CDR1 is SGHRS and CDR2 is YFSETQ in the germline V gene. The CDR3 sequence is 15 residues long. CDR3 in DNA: TGCGCCAGCAGCTTGCAGGGGGCGCCTGAAGGTGGCTACACCTTC. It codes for CASSLQGAPEGGYTF.

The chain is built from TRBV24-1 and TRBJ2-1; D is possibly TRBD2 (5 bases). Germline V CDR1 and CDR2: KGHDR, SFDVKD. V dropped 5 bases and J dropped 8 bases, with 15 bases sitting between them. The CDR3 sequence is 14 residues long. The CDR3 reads CATSGPRDFDEQFF. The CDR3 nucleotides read TGTGCCACCAGTGGACCTCGGGATTTCGATGAGCAGTTCTTC.

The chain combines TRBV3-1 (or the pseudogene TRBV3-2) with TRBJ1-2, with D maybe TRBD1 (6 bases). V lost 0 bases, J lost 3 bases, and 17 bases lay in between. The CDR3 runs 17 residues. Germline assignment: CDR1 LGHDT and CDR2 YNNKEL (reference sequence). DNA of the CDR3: TGTGCCAGCAGCCAAGATTGGATTGACAGGCCCTACTATGGCTACACCTTC. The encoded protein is CASSQDWIDRPYYGYTF.

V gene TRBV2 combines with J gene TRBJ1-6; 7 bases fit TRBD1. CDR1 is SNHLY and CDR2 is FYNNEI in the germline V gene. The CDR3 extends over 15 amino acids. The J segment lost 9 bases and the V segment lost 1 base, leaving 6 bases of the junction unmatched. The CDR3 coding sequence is TGTGCCAGCAGTGAAGAGCAACAGGGGTTTTCACCCCTCCACTTT. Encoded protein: CASSEEQQGFSPLHF.

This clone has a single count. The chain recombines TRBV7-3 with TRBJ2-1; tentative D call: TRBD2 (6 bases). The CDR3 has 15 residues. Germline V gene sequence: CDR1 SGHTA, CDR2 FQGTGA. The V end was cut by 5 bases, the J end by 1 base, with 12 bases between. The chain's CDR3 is CASSPYGGSYNEQFF. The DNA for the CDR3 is TGTGCCAGCAGCCCGTATGGGGGGTCCTACAATGAGCAGTTCTTC.

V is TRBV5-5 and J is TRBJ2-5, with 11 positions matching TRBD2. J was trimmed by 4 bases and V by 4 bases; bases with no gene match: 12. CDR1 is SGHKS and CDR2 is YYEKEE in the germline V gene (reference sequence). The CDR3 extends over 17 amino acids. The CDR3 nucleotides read TGTGCCAGCAGCCAAGGGACTAGCGGTAATATCCTAGAGACCCAGTACTTC. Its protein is CASSQGTSGNILETQYF.

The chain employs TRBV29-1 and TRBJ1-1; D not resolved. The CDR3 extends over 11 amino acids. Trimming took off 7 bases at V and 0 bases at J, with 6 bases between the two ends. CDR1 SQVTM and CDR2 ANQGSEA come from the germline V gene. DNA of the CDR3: TGCAGCGCCTTAATGAACACTGAAGCTTTCTTT. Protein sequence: CSALMNTEAFF. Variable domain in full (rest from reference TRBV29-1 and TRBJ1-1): SAVISQKPSRDICQRGTSLTIQCQVDSQVTMMFWYRQQPGQSLTLIATANQGSEATYESGFVIDKFPISRPNLTFSTLTVSNMSPEDSSIYLCSALMNTEAFFGQGTRLTVV.

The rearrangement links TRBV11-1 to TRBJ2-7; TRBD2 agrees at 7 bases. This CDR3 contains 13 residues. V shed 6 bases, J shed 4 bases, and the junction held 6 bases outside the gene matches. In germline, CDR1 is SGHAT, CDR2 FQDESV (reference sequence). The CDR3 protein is CASSSRLAYEQYF. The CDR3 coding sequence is TGTGCCAGCAGTTCACGACTAGCATACGAGCAGTACTTC. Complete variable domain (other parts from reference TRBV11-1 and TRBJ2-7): EAEVAQSPRYKITEKSQAVAFWCDPISGHATLYWYRQILGQGPELLVQFQDESVVDDSQLPKDRFSAERLKGVDSTLKIQPAELGDSAMYLCASSSRLAYEQYFGPGTRLTVT.

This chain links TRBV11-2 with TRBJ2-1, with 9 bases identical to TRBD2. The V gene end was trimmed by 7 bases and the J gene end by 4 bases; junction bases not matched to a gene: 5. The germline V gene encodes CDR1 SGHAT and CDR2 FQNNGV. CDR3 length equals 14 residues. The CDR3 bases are TGTGCCAGCAAACGACTAGCGGTTTACAATGAGCAGTTCTTC. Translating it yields CASKRLAVYNEQFF. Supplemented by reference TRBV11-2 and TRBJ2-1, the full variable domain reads EAGVAQSPRYKIIEKRQSVAFWCNPISGHATLYWYQQILGQGPKLLIQFQNNGVVDDSQLPKDRFSAERLKGVDSTLKIQPAKLEDSAVYLCASKRLAVYNEQFFGPGTRLTVL.

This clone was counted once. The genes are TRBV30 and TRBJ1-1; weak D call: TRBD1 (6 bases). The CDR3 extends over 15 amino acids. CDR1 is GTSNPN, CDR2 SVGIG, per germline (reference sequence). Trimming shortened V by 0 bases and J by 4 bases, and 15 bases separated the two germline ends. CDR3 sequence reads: CAWSVAGARTTEAFF. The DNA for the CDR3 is TGTGCCTGGAGTGTCGCAGGGGCTAGGACCACTGAAGCTTTCTTT.

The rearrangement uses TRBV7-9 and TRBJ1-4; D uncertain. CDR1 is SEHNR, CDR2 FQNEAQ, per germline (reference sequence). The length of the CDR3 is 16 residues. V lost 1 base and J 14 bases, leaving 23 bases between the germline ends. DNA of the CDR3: TGTGCCAGCAGCTTAGGAGGCCGCGGTGTCATGGAGGTGCTGTTTTTT. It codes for CASSLGGRGVMEVLFF.

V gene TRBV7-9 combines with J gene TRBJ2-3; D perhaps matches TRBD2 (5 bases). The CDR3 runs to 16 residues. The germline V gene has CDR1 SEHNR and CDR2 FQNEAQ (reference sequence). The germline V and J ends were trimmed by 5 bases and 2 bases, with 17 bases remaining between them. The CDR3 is CASSPPYGGNTDTQYF. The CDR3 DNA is TGTGCCAGCAGCCCACCCTACGGAGGAAACACAGATACGCAGTATTTT.

The CDR3 DNA is TGTGCCAGCAGTCCACAGGTGACGGTTGAAGCTTTCTTT. It is translated as CASSPQVTVEAFF. The chain uses TRBV12-3 or TRBV12-4 and TRBJ1-1, with D possibly matching TRBD1 (5 bases). The V end was cut by 5 bases, the J end by 7 bases, with 14 bases between. This CDR3 has 13 amino acids.

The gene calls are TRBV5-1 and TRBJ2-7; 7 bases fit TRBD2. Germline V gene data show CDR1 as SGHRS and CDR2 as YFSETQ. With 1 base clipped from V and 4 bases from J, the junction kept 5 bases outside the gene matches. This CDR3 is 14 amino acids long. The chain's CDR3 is CASSLWGGPYEQYF. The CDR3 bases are TGCGCCAGCAGCTTGTGGGGGGGACCATACGAGCAGTACTTC.

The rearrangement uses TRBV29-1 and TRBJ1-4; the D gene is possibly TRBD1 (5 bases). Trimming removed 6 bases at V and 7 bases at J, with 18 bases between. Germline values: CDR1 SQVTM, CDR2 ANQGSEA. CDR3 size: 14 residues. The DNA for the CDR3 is TGCAGCGTGGGCCTTACAGGTAGAGGTGAAAAACTGTTTTTT. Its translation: CSVGLTGRGEKLFF.

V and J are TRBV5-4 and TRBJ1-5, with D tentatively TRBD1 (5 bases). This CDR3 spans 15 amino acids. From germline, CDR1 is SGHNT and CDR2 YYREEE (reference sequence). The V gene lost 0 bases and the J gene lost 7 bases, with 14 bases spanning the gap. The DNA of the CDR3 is TGTGCCAGCAGCTTGGACCAGGGAATTGGACAGCCCCAGCATTTT. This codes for CASSLDQGIGQPQHF.

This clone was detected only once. For the CDR3, the DNA is TGTGCCAGCAGTTCGGGACTAGCGGGGCTCACAGATACGCAGTATTTT. Residues: CASSSGLAGLTDTQYF. This chain uses TRBV27 with TRBJ2-3; TRBD2 agrees at 13 bases. The CDR3 is made up of 16 amino acids. The ends lost 4 bases at V and 2 bases at J; junction bases unmatched: 3. Germline CDR1 reads MNHEY; CDR2 reads SMNVEV (reference sequence).

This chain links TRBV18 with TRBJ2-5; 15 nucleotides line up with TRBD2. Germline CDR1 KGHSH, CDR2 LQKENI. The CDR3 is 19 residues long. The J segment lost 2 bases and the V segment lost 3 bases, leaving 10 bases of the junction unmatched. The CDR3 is CASSPSPGTSGGQQETQYF. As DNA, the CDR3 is TGTGCCAGCTCACCTAGTCCCGGGACTAGCGGGGGGCAACAAGAGACCCAGTACTTC.

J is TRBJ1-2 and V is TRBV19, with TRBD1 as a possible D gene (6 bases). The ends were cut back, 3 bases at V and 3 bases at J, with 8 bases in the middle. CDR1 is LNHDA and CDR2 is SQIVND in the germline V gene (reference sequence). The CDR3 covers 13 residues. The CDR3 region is CASSIAGDYGYTF. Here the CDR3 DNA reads TGTGCCAGTAGTATCGCAGGGGACTATGGCTACACCTTC.

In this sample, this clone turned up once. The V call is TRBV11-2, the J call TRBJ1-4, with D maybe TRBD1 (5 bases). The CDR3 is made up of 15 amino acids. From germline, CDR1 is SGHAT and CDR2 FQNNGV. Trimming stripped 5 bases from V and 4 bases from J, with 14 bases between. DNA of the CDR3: TGTGCCAGCAGCCGGACAAGGGCCTTTAATGAAAAACTGTTTTTT. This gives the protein CASSRTRAFNEKLFF.

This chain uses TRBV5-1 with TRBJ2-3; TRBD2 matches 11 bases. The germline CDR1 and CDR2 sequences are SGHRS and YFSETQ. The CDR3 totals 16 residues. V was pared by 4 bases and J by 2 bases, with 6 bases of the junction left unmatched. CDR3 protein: CASSPLTSGVTDTQYF. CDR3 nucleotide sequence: TGCGCCAGCAGCCCCCTGACTAGCGGGGTCACAGATACGCAGTATTTT. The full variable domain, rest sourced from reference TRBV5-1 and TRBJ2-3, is KAGVTQTPRYLIKTRGQQVTLSCSPISGHRSVSWYQQTPGQGLQFLFEYFSETQRNKGNFPGRFSGRQFSNSRSEMNVSTLELGDSALYLCASSPLTSGVTDTQYFGPGTRLTVL.

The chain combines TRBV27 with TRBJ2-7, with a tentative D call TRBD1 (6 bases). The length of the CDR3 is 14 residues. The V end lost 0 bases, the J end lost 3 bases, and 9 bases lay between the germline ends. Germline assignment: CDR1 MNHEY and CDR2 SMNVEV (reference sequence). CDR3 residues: CASSLSTGDYEQYF. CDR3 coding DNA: TGTGCCAGCAGTTTATCGACAGGAGACTACGAGCAGTACTTC.

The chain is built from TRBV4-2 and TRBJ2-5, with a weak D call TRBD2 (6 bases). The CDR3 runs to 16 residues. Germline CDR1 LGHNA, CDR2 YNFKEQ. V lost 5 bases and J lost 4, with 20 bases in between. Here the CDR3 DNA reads TGTGCCAGCAGCGCCGCGAAGGGTCTGGGGGGAGAGACCCAGTACTTC. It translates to CASSAAKGLGGETQYF.

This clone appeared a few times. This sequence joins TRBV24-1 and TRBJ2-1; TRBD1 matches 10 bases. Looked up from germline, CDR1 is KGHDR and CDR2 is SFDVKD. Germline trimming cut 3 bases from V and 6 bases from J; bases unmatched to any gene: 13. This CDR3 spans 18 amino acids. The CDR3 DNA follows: TGTGCCACCAGTGATCTGAGACCGGGACAGGGGTTTTCCAATGAGCAGTTCTTC. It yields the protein CATSDLRPGQGFSNEQFF.